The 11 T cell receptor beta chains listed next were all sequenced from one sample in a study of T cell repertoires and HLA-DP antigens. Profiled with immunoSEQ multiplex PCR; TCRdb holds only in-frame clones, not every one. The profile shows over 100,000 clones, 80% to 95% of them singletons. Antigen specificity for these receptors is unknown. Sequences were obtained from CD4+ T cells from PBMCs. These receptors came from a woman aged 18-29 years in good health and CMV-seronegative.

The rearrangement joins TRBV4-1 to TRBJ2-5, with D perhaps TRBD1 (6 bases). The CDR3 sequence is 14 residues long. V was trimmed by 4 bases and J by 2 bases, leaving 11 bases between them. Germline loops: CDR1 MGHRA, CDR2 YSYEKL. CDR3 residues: CASSRRTVQETQYF. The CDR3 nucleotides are TGCGCCAGCAGCCGCCGGACAGTTCAAGAGACCCAGTACTTC.

The CDR3 spells CASSLGAGVNSPLHF. The CDR3 DNA reads TGTGCCAGCAGCTTGGGGGCAGGGGTAAATTCACCCCTCCACTTT. The J gene is TRBJ1-6, the V gene TRBV5-8, with D maybe TRBD1 (6 bases). Germline CDR1 is SGHTS and CDR2 is YDEGEE. The CDR3 has 15 amino acids. The germline V and J ends were trimmed by 0 bases and 7 bases, with 11 bases remaining between them.

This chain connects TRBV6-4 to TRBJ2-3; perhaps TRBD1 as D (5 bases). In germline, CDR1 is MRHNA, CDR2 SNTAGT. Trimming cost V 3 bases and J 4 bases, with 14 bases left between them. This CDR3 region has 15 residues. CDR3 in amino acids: CASSDWGRAADTQYF. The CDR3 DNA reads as TGTGCCAGCAGTGATTGGGGCAGGGCGGCAGATACGCAGTATTTT.

For the CDR3, the DNA is TGTGCCAGCAGCAGTATAGCGGGGGGGCGGAATGAGCAGTTCTTC. It specifies CASSSIAGGRNEQFF. This chain links TRBV5-6 with TRBJ2-1; 11 bases agree with TRBD2. The CDR3 contains 15 residues. The J segment lost 7 bases and the V segment lost 4 bases, leaving 7 bases of the junction unmatched. Germline V gives CDR1 SGHDT, CDR2 YYEEEE.

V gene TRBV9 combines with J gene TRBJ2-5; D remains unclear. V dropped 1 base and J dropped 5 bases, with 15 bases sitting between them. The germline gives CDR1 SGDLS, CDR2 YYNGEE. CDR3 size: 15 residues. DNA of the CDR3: TGTGCCAGCAGCGTAAACACAGAGGTCTGGGAGACCCAGTACTTC. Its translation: CASSVNTEVWETQYF.

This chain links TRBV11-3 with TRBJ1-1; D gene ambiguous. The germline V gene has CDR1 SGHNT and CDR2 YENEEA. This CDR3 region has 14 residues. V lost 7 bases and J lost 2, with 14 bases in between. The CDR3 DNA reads TGTGCCAGCAAACCGGGAGGGTCCAACACTGAAGCTTTCTTT. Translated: CASKPGGSNTEAFF.

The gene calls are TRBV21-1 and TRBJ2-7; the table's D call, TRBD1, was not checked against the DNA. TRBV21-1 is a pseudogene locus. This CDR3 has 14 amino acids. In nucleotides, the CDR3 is TGTGCCAGCAGCAAAGGACAGGGGAACTACGAGCAGTACGTC. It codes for CASSKGQGNYEQYV.

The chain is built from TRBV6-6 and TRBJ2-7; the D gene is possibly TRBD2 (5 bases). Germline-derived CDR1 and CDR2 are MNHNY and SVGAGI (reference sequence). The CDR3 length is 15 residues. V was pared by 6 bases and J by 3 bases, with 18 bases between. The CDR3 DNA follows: TGTGCCAGCAGGGCCGGACTCTCCCGCTTCTACGAGCAGTACGTC. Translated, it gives CASRAGLSRFYEQYV.

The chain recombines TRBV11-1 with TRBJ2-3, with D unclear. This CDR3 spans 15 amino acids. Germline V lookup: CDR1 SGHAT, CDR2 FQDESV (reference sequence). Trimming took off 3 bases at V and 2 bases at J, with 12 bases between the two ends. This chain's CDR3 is CASSFNADPTDTQYF. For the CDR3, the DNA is TGTGCCAGCAGCTTCAATGCAGACCCCACAGATACGCAGTATTTT.

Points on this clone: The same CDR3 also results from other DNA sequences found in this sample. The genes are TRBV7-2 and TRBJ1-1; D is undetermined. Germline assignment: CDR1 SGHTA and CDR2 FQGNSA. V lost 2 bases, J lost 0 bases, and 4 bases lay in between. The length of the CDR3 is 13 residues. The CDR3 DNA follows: TGTGCCAGCAGCTTACGCATGAACACTGAAGCTTTCTTT. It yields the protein CASSLRMNTEAFF.

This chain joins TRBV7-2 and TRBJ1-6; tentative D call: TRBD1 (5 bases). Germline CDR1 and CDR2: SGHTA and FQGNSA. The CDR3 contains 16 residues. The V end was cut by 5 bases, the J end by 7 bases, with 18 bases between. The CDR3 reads CASSLDSPGGNSPLHF. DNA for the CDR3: TGTGCCAGCAGCCTCGACAGTCCTGGGGGGAATTCACCCCTCCACTTT.